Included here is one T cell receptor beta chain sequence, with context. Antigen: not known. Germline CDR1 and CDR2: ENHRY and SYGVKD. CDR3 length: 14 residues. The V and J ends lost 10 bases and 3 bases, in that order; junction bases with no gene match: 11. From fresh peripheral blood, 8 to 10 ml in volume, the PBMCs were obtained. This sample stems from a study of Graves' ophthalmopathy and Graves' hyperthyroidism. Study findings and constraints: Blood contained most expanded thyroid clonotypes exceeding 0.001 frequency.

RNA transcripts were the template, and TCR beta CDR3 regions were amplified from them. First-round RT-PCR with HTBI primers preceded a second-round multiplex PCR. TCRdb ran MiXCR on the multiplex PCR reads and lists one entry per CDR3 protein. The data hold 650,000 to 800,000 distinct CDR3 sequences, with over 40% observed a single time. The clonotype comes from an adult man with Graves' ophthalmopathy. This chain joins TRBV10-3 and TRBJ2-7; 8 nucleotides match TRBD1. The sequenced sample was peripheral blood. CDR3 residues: CARGDRRKIYEQYF. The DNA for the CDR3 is TGTGCCAGGGGGGACAGGCGGAAGATCTACGAGCAGTACTTC.